This TCR beta chain was profiled in a study of PD-1 blockade in classical Hodgkin lymphoma. The repertoire was sequenced with immunoSEQ multiplex PCR; TCRdb's copy has only in-frame clones and lacks some. Of 100,000 to 120,000 clones in the sample, roughly 90% were seen once. The germline CDR1 and CDR2 sequences are MDHEN and SYDVKM. The CDR3 runs 14 residues. Trimming at V came to 1 base and at J to 15 bases, leaving 11 bases not matched to a gene. Time point in this sample: cycle 4 day 1 (C4D1), after five to seven weeks of nivolumab. Brentuximab vedotin exposure varied, and every patient relapsed after autologous stem cell transplantation. Study-wide results and caveats: Some patients started nivolumab under 1 year after ASCT, and they were excluded.

Remarks on this clone: The antigen is undetermined.

The sample in question was peripheral blood mononuclear cells (PBMCs), obtained before the fourth cycle of nivolumab. V and J are TRBV28 and TRBJ1-5; 8 nucleotides agree with TRBD1. The source of this sequence is a human donor with classical Hodgkin lymphoma. In nucleotides, the CDR3 is TGTGCCAGCAGTTTATCAGCTTCGTCCGGGACAGGGCATTTT. This sequence encodes CASSLSASSGTGHF.